The source of this T cell receptor (beta chain) is a study of early T cells in non-severe SARS-CoV-2 infection. The CDR3 is 14 residues long. The germline V and J ends were trimmed by 5 bases and 14 bases, with 24 bases remaining between them. Germline V gives CDR1 SGHAT, CDR2 FQNNGV. This clonotype was counted a few times. TCRdb reprocessed the 5' RACE reads via MiXCR and lists one record per CDR3 protein. The sample yields around 61,000 distinct CDR3 sequences, approximately 10% seen once. Sequenced material: whole blood. The chain is built from TRBV11-2 and TRBJ1-2; perhaps TRBD1 as D (5 bases). The receptor was derived from an adult who was a healthcare worker with PCR-confirmed SARS-CoV-2 infection or an uninfected control (not recorded which). In nucleotides, the CDR3 is TGTGCCAGCAGCCTTGGACCAACGGGGCCGCTGGGTACCTTC. Translation gives CASSLGPTGPLGTF.